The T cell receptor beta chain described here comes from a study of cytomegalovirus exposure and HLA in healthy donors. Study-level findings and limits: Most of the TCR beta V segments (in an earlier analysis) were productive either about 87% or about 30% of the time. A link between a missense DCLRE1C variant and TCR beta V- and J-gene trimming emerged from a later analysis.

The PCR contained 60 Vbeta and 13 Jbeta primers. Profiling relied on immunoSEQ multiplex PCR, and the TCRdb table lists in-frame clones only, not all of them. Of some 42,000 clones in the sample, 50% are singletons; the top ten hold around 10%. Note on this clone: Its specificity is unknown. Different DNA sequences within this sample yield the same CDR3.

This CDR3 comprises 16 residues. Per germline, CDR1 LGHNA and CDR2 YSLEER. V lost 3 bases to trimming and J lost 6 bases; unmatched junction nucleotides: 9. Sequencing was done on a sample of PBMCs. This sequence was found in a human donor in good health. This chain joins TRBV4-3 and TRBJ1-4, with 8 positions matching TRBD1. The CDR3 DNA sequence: TGCGCCAGCAGCCATCGGAAGACAGGGGCCGATGAAAAACTGTTTTTT. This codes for CASSHRKTGADEKLFF.